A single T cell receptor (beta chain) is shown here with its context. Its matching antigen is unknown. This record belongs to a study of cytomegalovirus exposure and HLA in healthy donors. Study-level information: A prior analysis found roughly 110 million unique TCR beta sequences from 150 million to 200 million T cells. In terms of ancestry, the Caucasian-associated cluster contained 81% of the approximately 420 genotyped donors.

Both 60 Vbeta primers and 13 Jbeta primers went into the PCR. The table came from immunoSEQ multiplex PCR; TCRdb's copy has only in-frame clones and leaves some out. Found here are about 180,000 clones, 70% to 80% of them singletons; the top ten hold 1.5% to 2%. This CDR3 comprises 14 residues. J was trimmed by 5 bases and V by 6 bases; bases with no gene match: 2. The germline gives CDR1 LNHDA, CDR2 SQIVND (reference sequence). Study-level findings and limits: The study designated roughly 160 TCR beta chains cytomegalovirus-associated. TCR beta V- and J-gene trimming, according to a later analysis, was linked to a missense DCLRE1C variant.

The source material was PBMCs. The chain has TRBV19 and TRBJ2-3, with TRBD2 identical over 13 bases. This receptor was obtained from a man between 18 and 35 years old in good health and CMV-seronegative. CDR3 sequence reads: CASSRLAGGDTQYF. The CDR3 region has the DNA TGTGCCAGTAGCCGACTAGCGGGGGGAGATACGCAGTATTTT.